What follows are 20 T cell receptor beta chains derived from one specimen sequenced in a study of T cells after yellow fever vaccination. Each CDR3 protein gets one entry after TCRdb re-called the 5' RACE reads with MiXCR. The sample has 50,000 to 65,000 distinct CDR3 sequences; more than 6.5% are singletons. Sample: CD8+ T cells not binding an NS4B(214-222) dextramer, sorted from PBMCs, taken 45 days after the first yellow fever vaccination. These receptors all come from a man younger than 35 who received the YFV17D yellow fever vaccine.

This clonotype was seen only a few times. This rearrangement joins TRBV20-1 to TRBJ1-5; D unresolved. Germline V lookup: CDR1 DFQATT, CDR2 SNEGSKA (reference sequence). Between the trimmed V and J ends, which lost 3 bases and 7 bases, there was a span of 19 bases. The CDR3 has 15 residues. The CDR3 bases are TGCAGTGCTAGGGAGGTCGGAAAGGAGGGACAGCCCCAGCATTTT. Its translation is CSAREVGKEGQPQHF.

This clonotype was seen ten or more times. CDR3 residues: CASSQGTGTGNTIYF. DNA of the CDR3: TGCGCCAGCAGCCAGGGGACCGGGACTGGAAACACCATATATTTT. The chain carries TRBV4-1 and TRBJ1-3, with D possibly TRBD1 on 5 matching bases. The CDR3 extends over 15 amino acids. V lost 3 bases and J 2 bases, leaving 11 bases between the germline ends. Germline V gives CDR1 MGHRA, CDR2 YSYEKL.

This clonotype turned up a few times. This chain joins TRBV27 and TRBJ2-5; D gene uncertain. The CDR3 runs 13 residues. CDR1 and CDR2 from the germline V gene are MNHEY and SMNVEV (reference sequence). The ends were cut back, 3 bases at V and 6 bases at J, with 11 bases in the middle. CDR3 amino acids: CASSFSILKTQYF. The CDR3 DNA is TGTGCCAGCAGTTTCTCGATCCTGAAGACCCAGTACTTC.

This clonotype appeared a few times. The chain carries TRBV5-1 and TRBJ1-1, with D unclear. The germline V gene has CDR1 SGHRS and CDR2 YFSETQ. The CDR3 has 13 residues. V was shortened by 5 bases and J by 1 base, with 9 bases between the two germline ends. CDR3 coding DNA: TGCGCCAGCAGGGGCCTAGGGAACACTGAAGCTTTCTTT. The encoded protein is CASRGLGNTEAFF. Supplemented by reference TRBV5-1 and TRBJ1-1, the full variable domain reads KAGVTQTPRYLIKTRGQQVTLSCSPISGHRSVSWYQQTPGQGLQFLFEYFSETQRNKGNFPGRFSGRQFSNSRSEMNVSTLELGDSALYLCASRGLGNTEAFFGQGTRLTVV.

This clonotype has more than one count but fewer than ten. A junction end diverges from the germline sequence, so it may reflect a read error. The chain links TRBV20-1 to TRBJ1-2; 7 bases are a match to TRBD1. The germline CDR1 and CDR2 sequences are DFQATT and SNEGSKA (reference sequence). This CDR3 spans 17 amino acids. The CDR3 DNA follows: TGCTGTGCTAGAGACCAGGGGGAGGTATGGGCTAACTATGGCTACACCTTC. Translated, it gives CCARDQGEVWANYGYTF.

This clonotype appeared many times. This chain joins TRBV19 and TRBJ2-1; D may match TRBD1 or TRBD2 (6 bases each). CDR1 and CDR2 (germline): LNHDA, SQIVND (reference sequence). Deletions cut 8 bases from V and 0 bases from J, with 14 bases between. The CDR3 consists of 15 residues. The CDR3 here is CASASGASSYNEQFF. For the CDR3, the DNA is TGTGCCAGTGCCTCGGGGGCCAGCTCCTACAATGAGCAGTTCTTC.

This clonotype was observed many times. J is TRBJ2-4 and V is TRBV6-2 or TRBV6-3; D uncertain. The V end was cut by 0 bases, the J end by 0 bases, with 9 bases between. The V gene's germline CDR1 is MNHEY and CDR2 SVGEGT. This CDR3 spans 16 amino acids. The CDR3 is CASSYSADLAKNIQYF. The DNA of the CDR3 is TGTGCCAGCAGTTACTCCGCGGATCTAGCCAAAAACATTCAGTACTTC.

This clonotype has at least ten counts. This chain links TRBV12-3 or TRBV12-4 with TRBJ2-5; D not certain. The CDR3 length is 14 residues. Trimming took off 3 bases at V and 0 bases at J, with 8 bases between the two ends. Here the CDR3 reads CASSFLGNQETQYF. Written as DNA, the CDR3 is TGTGCCAGCAGTTTTCTGGGAAACCAAGAGACCCAGTACTTC.

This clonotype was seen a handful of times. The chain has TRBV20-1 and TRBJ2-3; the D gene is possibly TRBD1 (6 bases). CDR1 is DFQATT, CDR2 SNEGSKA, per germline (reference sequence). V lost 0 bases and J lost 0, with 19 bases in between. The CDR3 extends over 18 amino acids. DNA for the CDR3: TGCAGTGCTAGAGATTTTTTAAAGACAGGAACTAGCACAGATACGCAGTATTTT. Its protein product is CSARDFLKTGTSTDTQYF.

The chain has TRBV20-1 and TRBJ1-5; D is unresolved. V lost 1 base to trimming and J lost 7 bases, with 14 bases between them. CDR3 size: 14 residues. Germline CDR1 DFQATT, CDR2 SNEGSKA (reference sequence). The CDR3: CSARARQAYQPQHF. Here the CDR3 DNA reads TGCAGTGCTAGAGCCAGGCAGGCGTACCAGCCCCAGCATTTT.

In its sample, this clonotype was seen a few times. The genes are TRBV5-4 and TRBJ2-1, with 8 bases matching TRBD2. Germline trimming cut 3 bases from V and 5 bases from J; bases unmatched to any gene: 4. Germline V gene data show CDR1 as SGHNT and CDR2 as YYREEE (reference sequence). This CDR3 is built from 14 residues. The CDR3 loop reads CASSWVAGNNEQFF. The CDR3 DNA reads TGTGCCAGCAGCTGGGTAGCGGGGAACAATGAGCAGTTCTTC. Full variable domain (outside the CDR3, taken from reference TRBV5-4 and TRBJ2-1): ETGVTQSPTHLIKTRGQQVTLRCSSQSGHNTVSWYQQALGQGPQFIFQYYREEENGRGNFPPRFSGLQFPNYSSELNVNALELDDSALYLCASSWVAGNNEQFFGPGTRLTVL.

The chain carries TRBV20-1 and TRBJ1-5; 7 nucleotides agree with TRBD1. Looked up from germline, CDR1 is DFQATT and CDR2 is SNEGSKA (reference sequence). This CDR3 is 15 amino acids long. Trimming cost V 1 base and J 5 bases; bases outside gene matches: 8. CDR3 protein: CSARVNRGGDQPQHF. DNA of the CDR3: TGCAGTGCTAGAGTTAACAGGGGTGGGGATCAGCCCCAGCATTTT.

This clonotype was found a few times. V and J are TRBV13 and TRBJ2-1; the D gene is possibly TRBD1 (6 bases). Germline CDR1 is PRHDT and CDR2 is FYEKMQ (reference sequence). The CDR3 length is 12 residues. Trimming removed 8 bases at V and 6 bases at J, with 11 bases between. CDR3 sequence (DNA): TGTGCCAGCCTGACAGGAGTCAATGAGCAGTTCTTC. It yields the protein CASLTGVNEQFF.

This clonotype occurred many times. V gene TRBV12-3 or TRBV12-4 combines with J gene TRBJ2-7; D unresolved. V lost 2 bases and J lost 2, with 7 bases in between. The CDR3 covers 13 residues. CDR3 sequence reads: CASSLRQTYEQYF. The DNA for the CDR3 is TGTGCCAGCAGTTTAAGGCAGACCTACGAGCAGTACTTC.

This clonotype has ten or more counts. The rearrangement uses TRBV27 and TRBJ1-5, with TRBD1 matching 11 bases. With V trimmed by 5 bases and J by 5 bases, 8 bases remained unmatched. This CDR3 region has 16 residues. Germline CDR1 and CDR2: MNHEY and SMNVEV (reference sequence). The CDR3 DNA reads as TGTGCCAGCAGTCCGGCCCGGACAGGGGGCGATCAGCCCCAGCATTTT. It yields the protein CASSPARTGGDQPQHF.

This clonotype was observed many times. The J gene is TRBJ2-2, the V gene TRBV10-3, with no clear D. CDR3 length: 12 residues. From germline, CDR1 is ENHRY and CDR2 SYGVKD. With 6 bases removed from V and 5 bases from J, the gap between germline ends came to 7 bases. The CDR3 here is CAIRQPTGELFF. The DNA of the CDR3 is TGTGCCATCAGACAGCCTACCGGGGAGCTGTTTTTT.

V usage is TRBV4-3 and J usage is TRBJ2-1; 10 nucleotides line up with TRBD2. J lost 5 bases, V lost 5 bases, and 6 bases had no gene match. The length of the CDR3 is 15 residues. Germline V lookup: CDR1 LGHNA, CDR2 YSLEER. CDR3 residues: CASSVEAGGNNEQFF. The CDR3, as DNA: TGCGCCAGCAGCGTCGAAGCGGGGGGGAACAATGAGCAGTTCTTC.

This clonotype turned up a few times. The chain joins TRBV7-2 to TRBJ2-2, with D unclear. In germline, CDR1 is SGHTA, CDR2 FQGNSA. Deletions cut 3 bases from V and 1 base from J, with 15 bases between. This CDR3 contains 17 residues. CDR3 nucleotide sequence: TGTGCCAGCAGCTTCCCCTCGGAGACGGTGAACACCGGGGAGCTGTTTTTT. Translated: CASSFPSETVNTGELFF.

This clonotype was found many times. CDR3 sequence: CASSSGQLLRDTQYF. For the CDR3, the DNA is TGCGCCAGCAGCTCGGGACAGTTGCTTAGGGATACGCAGTATTTT. V gene TRBV5-1 combines with J gene TRBJ2-3; 7 positions agree with TRBD1. CDR1 SGHRS and CDR2 YFSETQ come from the germline V gene. The CDR3 covers 15 residues. V gave up 3 bases and J gave up 6 bases; unmatched junction bases: 10.

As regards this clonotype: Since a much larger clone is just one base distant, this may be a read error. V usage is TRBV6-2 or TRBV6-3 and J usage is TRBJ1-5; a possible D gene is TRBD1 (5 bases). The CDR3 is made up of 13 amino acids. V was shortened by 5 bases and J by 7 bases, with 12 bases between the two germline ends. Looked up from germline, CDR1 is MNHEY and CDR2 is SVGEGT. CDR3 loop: CASSEGWKQPQHF. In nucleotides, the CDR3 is TGTGCCAGCAGTGAGGGGTGGAAGCAGCCCCAGCATTTT.